Listed below are T cell receptor beta chains from one sample, sequenced in a study of control samples from healthy donors and cancer patients. TCRdb keeps only in-frame clones here, not all; method: immunoSEQ multiplex PCR. This table has some 140,000 clones, around 95% appearing once. The specimen was blood. All receptors come from a man between 35 and 55 years old in good health. Each CDR3 is given with its conserved first and last residue. D genes are given only for firm matches.

d_call j_call v_call cdr3_aa
TRBD1 TRBJ1-2 TRBV5-8 CASSLEQGAGGYTF
NA TRBJ1-1 TRBV29-1 CSVLTGRTEAFF
NA TRBJ1-6 TRBV30 CAWSLEGNSPLHF
TRBD1 TRBJ1-2 TRBV19 CASSRGERLPNYGYTF
NA TRBJ1-5 TRBV27 CASRGNSLNQPQHF
NA TRBJ2-6 TRBV5-8 CASSLGWRVSGANVLTF
TRBD1 TRBJ1-2 TRBV3-1/TRBV3-2 CASSFQGAYGYTF
NA TRBJ1-3 TRBV6-2/TRBV6-3 CASSYWPSDSGNTIYF
TRBD1 TRBJ1-2 TRBV28 CASSSTGVNYGYTF
NA TRBJ1-5 TRBV6-6 CASSPGLGNQPQHF
NA TRBJ2-2 TRBV5-1 CASSQWFVPASAFTGELFF
NA TRBJ1-5 TRBV19 CASSQGFYQPQHF
TRBD2 TRBJ2-3 TRBV7-9 CASSSPDRASGVTDTQYF
NA TRBJ1-6 TRBV12-3/TRBV12-4 CASSLGGIQALHF
TRBD1 TRBJ1-5 TRBV6-5 CASSTGGGGQPQHF
NA TRBJ1-1 TRBV6-5 CASSYRHGGEAFF
TRBD2 TRBJ2-5 TRBV7-6 CASSSLAVSQETQYF
NA TRBJ2-7 TRBV6-1 CASSEAGASVPGEQYF
NA TRBJ2-1 TRBV28 CASSPRGTGRNEQFF
TRBD1 TRBJ1-2 TRBV12-3/TRBV12-4 CASSPDRGEGYTF
NA TRBJ1-1 TRBV12-3/TRBV12-4 CASSLQVTAEAFF
NA TRBJ2-1 TRBV7-6 CASSPGTGAYNEQFF
TRBD1 TRBJ1-1 TRBV5-1 CASSGGDRANTEAFF
TRBD1 TRBJ1-3 TRBV14 CASRGQGIGNTIYF
TRBD2 TRBJ2-3 TRBV3-1/TRBV3-2 CASSQGLAAFTDTQYF
TRBD1 TRBJ1-2 TRBV12-3/TRBV12-4 CASRTGGVGYTF
NA TRBJ1-3 TRBV7-2 CASSLDRGTGNTIYF
NA TRBJ1-1 TRBV6-2/TRBV6-3 CASSPNHIGRSTEAFF
NA TRBJ2-2 TRBV7-9 CASIQGTGELFF
NA TRBJ1-4 TRBV24-1 CATSDSTDGPNEKLFF
NA TRBJ1-2 TRBV12-3/TRBV12-4 CASSSQRDNGYTF
TRBD2 TRBJ2-1 TRBV19 CASSIPLGGSSYNEQFF
NA TRBJ1-5 TRBV19 CASSPRDGSNQPQHF
NA TRBJ2-3 TRBV7-2 CASSSHPSPGESTDTQYF
TRBD1 TRBJ2-7 TRBV2 CASTLDRGSYEQYF
NA TRBJ1-2 TRBV6-4 CASRAGFNSGYTF
TRBD2 TRBJ2-7 TRBV27 CASSGLGSYEQYF
NA TRBJ2-7 TRBV24-1 CATSDQLGEQYF
NA TRBJ1-2 TRBV27 CASSFQANYGYTF
NA TRBJ1-2 TRBV15 CATRRRGTNYGYTF
NA TRBJ1-1 TRBV18 CASSPGRGQVNTEAFF